The clone carrying this T cell receptor beta chain was picked up a small number of times. Its antigen is not known. The entry originates in a study of cytomegalovirus exposure and HLA in healthy donors. Study results and caveats: For most TCR sequences rarity was the rule, although some public TCRs occurred in many donors.

This table comes from immunoSEQ multiplex PCR, and its TCRdb copy is limited to in-frame clones, with some not included. The data hold over 120,000 clones, with 94% observed a single time. Trimming shortened V by 0 bases and J by 5 bases, and 7 bases separated the two germline ends. The CDR3 consists of 13 residues. The germline V gene has CDR1 LNHNV and CDR2 YYDKDF (reference sequence). This TCR was sampled from a man aged 18 to 29 in good health and CMV-seropositive. The V call is TRBV15, the J call TRBJ2-5; D remains ambiguous. Sequenced sample: PBMCs. The CDR3 reads CATSRDPRETQYF. In nucleotides, the CDR3 is TGTGCCACCAGCAGAGATCCTCGGGAGACCCAGTACTTC.